Listed below are T cell receptor beta chains from one sample, sequenced in a study of blood T cell repertoires in COVID-19. The table came from immunoSEQ multiplex PCR; TCRdb's copy has only in-frame clones and leaves some out. The data hold around 250,000 clones, with about 88% observed a single time. The sample comprised PBMCs or T cells enriched from blood (not recorded which). The source is a woman between 50 and 59 years old who had been exposed to COVID-19. The CDR3 runs from the conserved cysteine through the conserved F or W. D genes are given only for firm matches. Some rows have no size entry. The others give once, few or many, or a class for an expanded clone.

V gene,D gene,J gene,clone size,CDR3 protein,CDR3 DNA
TRBV5-1,TRBD1,TRBJ1-2,-,CASSRDRGQRYGYTF,TGCGCCAGCAGCAGGGACAGGGGGCAAAGGTATGGCTACACCTTC
TRBV4-1,-,TRBJ1-1,-,CASSPGGFGFGAEAFF,TGCGCCAGCAGCCCTGGGGGGTTTGGCTTCGGGGCTGAAGCTTTCTTT
TRBV18,-,TRBJ1-2,-,CASSPPGGPGYTF,TGTGCCAGCTCACCACCAGGGGGTCCCGGCTACACCTTC
TRBV3-1/TRBV3-2,-,TRBJ2-2,-,CASSRPTGVELFF,TGTGCCAGCAGCCGTCCCACGGGGGTGGAGCTGTTTTTT
TRBV25-1,-,TRBJ2-5,-,CASSESPGQETQYF,TGTGCCAGCAGTGAATCCCCGGGGCAAGAGACCCAGTACTTC
TRBV18,TRBD2,TRBJ2-2,-,CASSPLRTSSNTGELFF,TGTGCCAGCTCACCTCTAAGGACTAGCTCGAACACCGGGGAGCTGTTTTTT
TRBV30,-,TRBJ2-5,-,CAWSVRAAGAQYF,TGTGCCTGGAGTGTACGGGCAGCCGGGGCCCAGTACTTC
TRBV15,-,TRBJ1-2,few,CATSRDAEQFMYGYTF,TGTGCCACCAGCAGAGATGCGGAGCAGTTTATGTATGGCTACACCTTC
TRBV6-5,-,TRBJ1-1,-,CASSYSWDGRAFF,TGTGCCAGCAGTTACTCTTGGGACGGGAGAGCTTTCTTT
TRBV6-5,-,TRBJ2-3,-,CASRSRGTDTQYF,TGTGCCAGCAGGTCAAGGGGAACAGATACGCAGTATTTT
TRBV19,-,TRBJ1-4,-,CASKRYSNEKLFF,TGTGCCAGTAAACGGTACTCTAATGAAAAACTGTTTTTT
TRBV5-4,-,TRBJ1-5,-,CASSSPGEPQHF,TGTGCCAGCAGCTCACCAGGGGAGCCCCAGCATTTT
TRBV30,-,TRBJ1-5,-,CAWSVPGYSNQPQHF,TGTGCCTGGAGTGTACCCGGGTATAGCAATCAGCCCCAGCATTTT
TRBV5-1,TRBD1,TRBJ1-3,-,CASSLAGTDSGNTIYF,TGCGCCAGCAGCTTGGCCGGGACAGACTCTGGAAACACCATATATTTT
TRBV7-2,TRBD1,TRBJ1-6,-,CASSFTTGPSSYNSPLHF,TGTGCCAGCAGCTTCACGACAGGGCCCAGCTCCTATAATTCACCCCTCCACTTT
TRBV28,-,TRBJ1-6,-,CASSLRAGFNSPLHF,TGTGCCAGCAGTTTAAGGGCAGGGTTCAATTCACCCCTCCACTTT
TRBV3-1/TRBV3-2,-,TRBJ1-2,-,CASSQDAGRRHSYGYTF,TGTGCCAGCAGCCAAGATGCGGGACGTAGGCACAGCTATGGCTACACCTTC
TRBV2,-,TRBJ1-5,-,CASSEVGQPQHF,TGTGCCAGCAGTGAGGTCGGTCAGCCCCAGCATTTT
TRBV15,-,TRBJ2-3,-,CATSRDLGVGTDTQYF,TGTGCCACCAGCAGAGATTTAGGGGTGGGCACAGATACGCAGTATTTT
TRBV6-2/TRBV6-3,-,TRBJ1-1,once,CASSYPADRGTEAFF,TGTGCCAGCAGTTATCCGGCAGACCGAGGCACTGAAGCTTTCTTT
TRBV28,-,TRBJ1-5,-,CASSLRGGVSNQPQHF,TGTGCCAGCAGTTTAAGAGGGGGAGTAAGCAATCAGCCCCAGCATTTT
TRBV5-5,TRBD1,TRBJ1-2,-,CASSFDRGSYGYTF,TGTGCCAGCAGCTTCGACAGGGGGTCGTATGGCTACACCTTC
TRBV4-3,-,TRBJ2-7,-,CASSQDLASYEQYF,TGCGCCAGCAGCCAAGATCTAGCCTCCTACGAGCAGTACTTC
TRBV10-1,TRBD1,TRBJ1-2,few,CASSESRTGISGYTF,TGCGCCAGCAGTGAGTCGAGGACAGGGATTTCTGGCTACACCTTC
TRBV7-4,-,TRBJ2-2,-,CASSLQGTGELFF,TGTGCCAGCAGCTTACAGGGGACCGGGGAGCTGTTTTTT
TRBV6-6,TRBD1,TRBJ1-6,-,CASSYGDSNSPLHF,TGTGCCAGCAGTTACGGGGACAGCAATTCACCCCTCCACTTT
TRBV11-2,TRBD1,TRBJ2-1,once,CASSLGRTGVYNEQFF,TGTGCCAGCAGCTTAGGTCGGACAGGAGTTTACAATGAGCAGTTCTTC
TRBV6-5,-,TRBJ1-1,-,CASSLGLRRDTEAFF,TGTGCCAGCAGTCTGGGGCTAAGGAGGGACACTGAAGCTTTCTTT
TRBV10-1,-,TRBJ2-2,-,CASSMAGATGELFF,TGCGCCAGCAGTATGGCGGGGGCCACCGGGGAGCTGTTTTTT
TRBV7-9,TRBD1,TRBJ2-2,-,CASSLMLQGASGELFF,TGTGCCAGCAGCTTAATGTTACAGGGGGCCTCCGGGGAGCTGTTTTTT
TRBV10-3,TRBD1,TRBJ1-3,-,CAVSPGQGGGNTIYF,TGTGCCGTCTCCCCGGGACAGGGTGGGGGAAACACCATATATTTT
TRBV11-2,-,TRBJ1-2,once,CASSSMGARYGYTF,TGTGCCAGCAGCTCAATGGGGGCCCGCTATGGCTACACCTTC
TRBV1,-,TRBJ2-2,few,CTITAETSGRRHTGELFF,TGCACCATCACAGCCGAGACTAGCGGGAGGAGGCACACCGGGGAGCTGTTTTTT
TRBV7-9,TRBD2,TRBJ2-3,-,CASSPWTSGDTQYF,TGTGCCAGCAGCCCCTGGACTAGCGGGGATACGCAGTATTTT
TRBV18,TRBD1,TRBJ1-1,-,CASSPGTGRNTEAFF,TGTGCCAGCTCTCCTGGGACAGGGAGAAACACTGAAGCTTTCTTT
TRBV4-3,-,TRBJ2-2,-,CASRAGGGAATGELFF,TGCGCCAGTCGAGCTGGAGGGGGCGCCGCCACCGGGGAGCTGTTTTTT
TRBV5-1,-,TRBJ2-5,-,CASSQGSGTQYF,TGCGCCAGCAGCCAGGGGTCAGGGACCCAGTACTTC
TRBV18,TRBD1,TRBJ2-3,few,CASSLTGGGGTDTQYF,TGTGCCAGCTCACTGACAGGGGGAGGTGGCACAGATACGCAGTATTTT
TRBV2,-,TRBJ1-2,few,CASSDSRNYGYTF,TGTGCCAGCAGTGACAGTCGTAACTATGGCTACACCTTC
TRBV6-1,-,TRBJ1-3,-,CASSDTTGNTIYF,TGTGCCAGCAGTGACACAACTGGAAACACCATATATTTT
TRBV10-3,TRBD2,TRBJ2-3,-,CAINPSGGAGTQYF,TGTGCCATCAACCCTAGCGGGGGGGCTGGTACGCAGTATTTT
TRBV4-2,TRBD1,TRBJ2-1,-,CASSPSGQGSNEQFF,TGTGCCAGCAGCCCGTCGGGACAGGGGTCAAATGAGCAGTTCTTC
TRBV5-6,-,TRBJ2-2,-,CAVAGPRGGELFF,TGTGCCGTGGCGGGGCCTAGGGGCGGGGAGCTGTTTTTT
TRBV19,-,TRBJ2-2,-,CASSIKLASTGELFF,TGTGCCAGTAGTATTAAACTAGCATCCACCGGGGAGCTGTTTTTT
TRBV5-6,-,TRBJ2-2,-,CASSLRFGTNTGELFF,TGTGCCAGCAGCTTGAGGTTCGGGACGAACACCGGGGAGCTGTTTTTT
TRBV5-5,TRBD1,TRBJ2-7,-,CASSAGTGHLEQYF,TGTGCCAGCAGTGCCGGGACAGGGCACCTGGAGCAGTACTTC